The rows below give T cell receptor beta chains drawn from one sample of a study of blood T cell repertoires in COVID-19. TCRdb's table, derived via immunoSEQ multiplex PCR, lists solely in-frame clones and lacks some. The table lists fewer than 250,000 clones, roughly four fifths of them singletons, with 4.8% in the top ten. Specimen: PBMCs or T cells enriched from blood (not recorded which). All receptors come from a woman aged 45-59 years who had been exposed to COVID-19. CDR3s include the opening cysteine and the closing phenylalanine or tryptophan. D genes are given only for firm matches. Rows give clone size only sometimes, using once, few, many, or a class for an expanded clone.

abundance: few
v_gene: TRBV7-9
j_gene: TRBJ2-1
d_gene: .
CDR3aa: CASSFTRTDNEQFF
CDR3nt: TGTGCCAGCAGCTTCACCCGAACAGACAATGAGCAGTTCTTC

abundance: .
v_gene: TRBV6-6
j_gene: TRBJ2-7
d_gene: .
CDR3aa: CASSYGEEGEQYF
CDR3nt: TGTGCCAGCAGTTACGGCGAGGAAGGCGAGCAGTACTTC

abundance: .
v_gene: TRBV7-2
j_gene: TRBJ1-1
d_gene: .
CDR3aa: CASRLPSGTEAFF
CDR3nt: TGTGCCTCCCGACTCCCCAGCGGCACTGAAGCTTTCTTT

abundance: .
v_gene: TRBV7-6
j_gene: TRBJ1-1
d_gene: .
CDR3aa: CASSLERGGTEAFF
CDR3nt: TGTGCCAGCAGCTTAGAGAGGGGAGGGACTGAAGCTTTCTTT

abundance: once
v_gene: TRBV10-1
j_gene: TRBJ2-2
d_gene: .
CDR3aa: CASSESLQAGELFF
CDR3nt: TGCGCCAGCAGTGAGTCCCTCCAGGCCGGGGAGCTGTTTTTT

abundance: .
v_gene: TRBV25-1
j_gene: TRBJ1-2
d_gene: .
CDR3aa: CASSQGPYGYTF
CDR3nt: TGTGCCAGCAGTCAGGGGCCCTATGGCTACACCTTC

abundance: .
v_gene: TRBV30
j_gene: TRBJ2-5
d_gene: .
CDR3aa: CAWSPPVGVETQYF
CDR3nt: TGTGCCTGGAGTCCCCCTGTCGGGGTCGAGACCCAGTACTTC

abundance: .
v_gene: TRBV29-1
j_gene: TRBJ2-1
d_gene: .
CDR3aa: CSADRHLDNEQFF
CDR3nt: TGCAGCGCAGACAGGCACCTCGACAATGAGCAGTTCTTC

abundance: once
v_gene: TRBV5-1
j_gene: TRBJ2-2
d_gene: .
CDR3aa: CASSLAQGTGELFF
CDR3nt: TGCGCCAGCAGCTTGGCCCAGGGAACCGGGGAGCTGTTTTTT

abundance: .
v_gene: TRBV5-4
j_gene: TRBJ2-7
d_gene: TRBD1
CDR3aa: CASSLGGQGSYEQYF
CDR3nt: TGTGCCAGCAGCTTGGGTGGACAGGGGTCCTACGAGCAGTACTTC

abundance: few
v_gene: TRBV2
j_gene: TRBJ2-2
d_gene: .
CDR3aa: CASSLLPQAGELFF
CDR3nt: TGTGCCAGCAGCTTACTCCCCCAGGCCGGGGAGCTGTTTTTT

abundance: .
v_gene: TRBV27
j_gene: TRBJ2-7
d_gene: TRBD1
CDR3aa: CASSRDRGVREQYF
CDR3nt: TGTGCCAGCAGTCGTGACAGGGGGGTGCGCGAGCAGTACTTC

abundance: few
v_gene: TRBV4-3
j_gene: TRBJ2-7
d_gene: .
CDR3aa: CASSQDGGFDEQYF
CDR3nt: TGCGCCAGCAGCCAAGATGGAGGGTTCGACGAGCAGTACTTC

abundance: .
v_gene: TRBV3-1/TRBV3-2
j_gene: TRBJ1-3
d_gene: TRBD1
CDR3aa: CASSQSDRIGNTIYF
CDR3nt: TGTGCCAGCAGCCAATCGGACAGGATTGGAAACACCATATATTTT

abundance: once
v_gene: TRBV19
j_gene: TRBJ1-2
d_gene: .
CDR3aa: CASSVVRGWGYTF
CDR3nt: TGTGCCAGTAGTGTCGTCCGAGGCTGGGGCTACACCTTC

abundance: .
v_gene: TRBV13
j_gene: TRBJ2-7
d_gene: TRBD2
CDR3aa: CASSFGLAGQKYEQYF
CDR3nt: TGTGCCAGCAGCTTTGGACTAGCGGGGCAGAAGTACGAGCAGTACTTC

abundance: .
v_gene: TRBV2
j_gene: TRBJ1-2
d_gene: .
CDR3aa: CASSVQGLDGYTF
CDR3nt: TGTGCCAGCAGCGTACAGGGTTTGGATGGCTACACCTTC

abundance: .
v_gene: TRBV6-5
j_gene: TRBJ2-2
d_gene: .
CDR3aa: CASIKGLNTGELFF
CDR3nt: TGTGCCAGCATCAAAGGACTGAACACCGGGGAGCTGTTTTTT

abundance: .
v_gene: TRBV19
j_gene: TRBJ2-3
d_gene: TRBD2
CDR3aa: CASGLTSGGRGDTQYF
CDR3nt: TGTGCCAGTGGCCTGACTAGCGGGGGGAGAGGAGATACGCAGTATTTT

abundance: .
v_gene: TRBV3-1/TRBV3-2
j_gene: TRBJ1-1
d_gene: .
CDR3aa: CASSQTRGNTEAFF
CDR3nt: TGTGCCAGCAGCCAGACTCGCGGGAACACTGAAGCTTTCTTT

abundance: .
v_gene: TRBV6-5
j_gene: TRBJ1-3
d_gene: TRBD1
CDR3aa: CASSRTGTGGNTIYF
CDR3nt: TGTGCCAGCAGCCGGACAGGGACGGGTGGAAACACCATATATTTT

abundance: .
v_gene: TRBV5-1
j_gene: TRBJ2-3
d_gene: TRBD2
CDR3aa: CASSLASGEDTQYF
CDR3nt: TGCGCCAGCAGCTTGGCTAGCGGGGAAGATACGCAGTATTTT

abundance: .
v_gene: TRBV27
j_gene: TRBJ2-7
d_gene: TRBD1
CDR3aa: CASSPLDRAEFYEQYF
CDR3nt: TGTGCCAGCAGCCCACTCGACAGGGCTGAGTTCTACGAGCAGTACTTC

abundance: .
v_gene: TRBV7-2
j_gene: TRBJ2-7
d_gene: .
CDR3aa: CASSLEPGNYEQYF
CDR3nt: TGTGCCAGCAGCTTAGAGCCAGGGAACTACGAGCAGTACTTC

abundance: .
v_gene: TRBV6-5
j_gene: TRBJ1-2
d_gene: TRBD1
CDR3aa: CASSSWTGEGYTF
CDR3nt: TGTGCCAGCAGCTCATGGACAGGGGAGGGCTACACCTTC

abundance: .
v_gene: TRBV28
j_gene: TRBJ2-2
d_gene: TRBD1
CDR3aa: CASRIIGGKIGELFF
CDR3nt: TGTGCCAGCAGGATCATAGGGGGCAAGATCGGGGAGCTGTTTTTT

abundance: .
v_gene: TRBV18
j_gene: TRBJ2-1
d_gene: TRBD1
CDR3aa: CASSPGTGIYNEQFF
CDR3nt: TGTGCCAGCTCACCCGGGACAGGGATCTACAATGAGCAGTTCTTC

abundance: .
v_gene: TRBV4-3
j_gene: TRBJ1-2
d_gene: TRBD1
CDR3aa: CASSRAGTGGAGYGYTF
CDR3nt: TGCGCCAGCAGCCGAGCCGGGACAGGGGGCGCCGGCTATGGCTACACCTTC

abundance: .
v_gene: TRBV11-2
j_gene: TRBJ2-3
d_gene: .
CDR3aa: CASSQDGDTQYF
CDR3nt: TGTGCCAGCAGCCAAGACGGGGATACGCAGTATTTT

abundance: once
v_gene: TRBV7-8
j_gene: TRBJ2-3
d_gene: TRBD2
CDR3aa: CASSRGLAGAFTDTQYF
CDR3nt: TGTGCCAGCAGCCGAGGACTAGCGGGGGCATTCACAGATACGCAGTATTTT

abundance: .
v_gene: TRBV7-2
j_gene: TRBJ1-4
d_gene: TRBD1
CDR3aa: CASTRDRVNEKLFF
CDR3nt: TGTGCCAGCACCAGGGACAGGGTCAATGAAAAACTGTTTTTT

abundance: .
v_gene: TRBV7-3
j_gene: TRBJ1-1
d_gene: .
CDR3aa: CASSLAAGATTEAFF
CDR3nt: TGTGCCAGCAGCTTAGCTGCAGGGGCGACCACTGAAGCTTTCTTT

abundance: .
v_gene: TRBV3-1/TRBV3-2
j_gene: TRBJ1-6
d_gene: .
CDR3aa: CASSQAGDTYNSPLHF
CDR3nt: TGTGCCAGCAGCCAAGCAGGGGACACCTATAATTCACCCCTCCACTTT

abundance: once
v_gene: TRBV6-5
j_gene: TRBJ1-4
d_gene: .
CDR3aa: CASSYVQGGEKLFF
CDR3nt: TGTGCCAGCAGTTACGTCCAGGGTGGAGAAAAACTGTTTTTT

abundance: .
v_gene: TRBV27
j_gene: TRBJ2-7
d_gene: TRBD1
CDR3aa: CASSLETGGDYEQYF
CDR3nt: TGTGCCAGCAGTTTAGAAACAGGGGGCGATTACGAGCAGTACTTC

abundance: .
v_gene: TRBV18
j_gene: TRBJ2-5
d_gene: .
CDR3aa: CASSSTAIEETQYF
CDR3nt: TGTGCCAGCTCATCGACAGCTATTGAAGAGACCCAGTACTTC

abundance: .
v_gene: TRBV5-6
j_gene: TRBJ1-1
d_gene: .
CDR3aa: CASSTAVRGTNTEAFF
CDR3nt: TGTGCCAGCAGCACAGCCGTCAGGGGAACGAACACTGAAGCTTTCTTT

abundance: .
v_gene: TRBV27
j_gene: TRBJ1-6
d_gene: TRBD1
CDR3aa: CASSLWRDRVSHSPLHF
CDR3nt: TGTGCCAGCAGTTTATGGCGGGACAGGGTTAGTCATTCACCCCTCCACTTT

abundance: .
v_gene: TRBV30
j_gene: TRBJ2-3
d_gene: .
CDR3aa: CAWSVGGLDTQYF
CDR3nt: TGTGCCTGGAGTGTGGGCGGGTTAGATACGCAGTATTTT

abundance: few
v_gene: TRBV21-1
j_gene: TRBJ2-3
d_gene: .
CDR3aa: CASSKGRLAGARFSDTQYF
CDR3nt: TGTGCCAGCAGCAAAGGGAGGCTAGCGGGGGCTCGGTTCTCAGATACGCAGTATTTT

abundance: once
v_gene: TRBV6-5
j_gene: TRBJ1-4
d_gene: TRBD1
CDR3aa: CASRASQGAGEKLFF
CDR3nt: TGTGCCAGCAGAGCATCTCAGGGGGCAGGCGAAAAACTGTTTTTT

abundance: .
v_gene: TRBV6-5
j_gene: TRBJ1-5
d_gene: .
CDR3aa: CASSPGGYSNQPQHF
CDR3nt: TGTGCCAGCTCTCCGGGAGGTTATAGCAATCAGCCCCAGCATTTT

abundance: .
v_gene: TRBV6-1
j_gene: TRBJ2-7
d_gene: TRBD2
CDR3aa: CASSEGGLAVSVQYF
CDR3nt: TGTGCCAGCAGTGAAGGGGGACTAGCAGTGTCGGTGCAGTACTTC

abundance: .
v_gene: TRBV29-1
j_gene: TRBJ1-2
d_gene: .
CDR3aa: CSVERRAEHGYTF
CDR3nt: TGCAGCGTTGAAAGGAGGGCCGAGCATGGCTACACCTTC

abundance: .
v_gene: TRBV2
j_gene: TRBJ1-2
d_gene: .
CDR3aa: CASARGGAVYGYTF
CDR3nt: TGTGCCAGCGCCAGAGGGGGGGCGGTCTATGGCTACACCTTC

abundance: .
v_gene: TRBV19
j_gene: TRBJ1-4
d_gene: .
CDR3aa: CASSIAQGPNEKLFF
CDR3nt: TGTGCCAGTAGTATAGCACAGGGTCCCAATGAAAAACTGTTTTTT

abundance: once
v_gene: TRBV12-5
j_gene: TRBJ2-6
d_gene: TRBD1
CDR3aa: CASGPGTGVSGANVLTF
CDR3nt: TGTGCTAGTGGTCCCGGGACAGGGGTCTCTGGGGCCAACGTCCTGACTTTC

abundance: once
v_gene: TRBV7-6
j_gene: TRBJ2-2
d_gene: TRBD1
CDR3aa: CASSPTGGTMNTGELFF
CDR3nt: TGTGCCAGCAGCCCGACAGGGGGCACCATGAACACCGGGGAGCTGTTTTTT

abundance: .
v_gene: TRBV4-3
j_gene: TRBJ2-3
d_gene: TRBD2
CDR3aa: CASSQVAGGLQYF
CDR3nt: TGCGCCAGCAGCCAGGTAGCGGGGGGCCTGCAGTATTTT

abundance: few
v_gene: TRBV2
j_gene: TRBJ1-5
d_gene: .
CDR3aa: CASGANQPQHF
CDR3nt: TGTGCCAGCGGGGCCAATCAGCCCCAGCATTTT

abundance: .
v_gene: TRBV28
j_gene: TRBJ1-2
d_gene: .
CDR3aa: CASRSRRGLETF
CDR3nt: TGTGCCAGCAGATCCCGGAGGGGCCTCGAGACCTTC

abundance: .
v_gene: TRBV7-3
j_gene: TRBJ1-4
d_gene: TRBD1
CDR3aa: CASSSMTGTGGPTNEKLFF
CDR3nt: TGTGCCAGCAGCTCGATGACCGGGACAGGGGGCCCAACTAATGAAAAACTGTTTTTT

abundance: .
v_gene: TRBV6-2/TRBV6-3
j_gene: TRBJ2-1
d_gene: .
CDR3aa: CASSNPGNEQFF
CDR3nt: TGTGCCAGCAGTAACCCGGGCAATGAGCAGTTCTTC

abundance: .
v_gene: TRBV27
j_gene: TRBJ2-7
d_gene: .
CDR3aa: CASSLEAGKGSSYEQYF
CDR3nt: TGTGCCAGCAGTTTAGAAGCAGGGAAAGGGTCCTCCTACGAGCAGTACTTC

abundance: .
v_gene: TRBV28
j_gene: TRBJ2-1
d_gene: TRBD2
CDR3aa: CASSPGGNNEQFF
CDR3nt: TGTGCCAGCAGCCCGGGAGGGAACAATGAGCAGTTCTTC

abundance: .
v_gene: TRBV18
j_gene: TRBJ1-1
d_gene: .
CDR3aa: CASSLPLAEAFF
CDR3nt: TGTGCCAGCTCACTCCCCCTCGCTGAAGCTTTCTTT